Sequencing of this TCR beta chain was carried out in a study of blood T cell repertoires in COVID-19 (dated by TCRdb to the early 2020s). Concerning the study at large: The collaborator samples originated in the United States, Italy and Spain and spanned the acute and convalescent phases of COVID-19. The prospective study material was composed of cDNA or gDNA derived from T cells, B-cell-depleted T cells, or PBMCs. Subjects who had been exposed to COVID-19, were actively infected with it, or had recovered from it provided the deeply sampled blood TCRbeta repertoires that made up the dataset. The repertoires were released in a freely available public database meant as a resource for research on the immune response to SARS-CoV-2. The samples were drawn from the first 160 participants of the ongoing ImmuneRACE study and from 1,200 or so subjects provided by 6 global collaborators. The sample metadata nearly always contained a de-identified subject ID, COVID-19 status, age in years and sex. Where available, HLA class I and class II types were taken from metadata supplied by the sample provider and were not determined by assay-based typing.

Broader findings and caveats from the paper: How much clinical and demographic metadata was included differed by source and by participant, and the metadata was provided uncurated.

Comments on this clone: The antigen this receptor binds is unknown. The record has no base qualities; no much larger clone is one base away.

The immunoSEQ Assay, a bias-controlled multiplex PCR, was used to amplify TCRbeta CDR3 regions from genomic DNA. The original methods were these. Within the assay, amplification of reference gene primers was used to estimate how many nucleated cells each sample contained. To quantify the absolute abundance of each unique TCRbeta CDR3 rearrangement, sequence reads were collapsed and filtered. For each sample, productive Simpson clonality was calculated as the square root of Simpson's diversity index across productive rearrangements. TCRdb's version of the immuneACCESS table is confined to in-frame rearrangements and falls short of the full clone set. An unresolved V gene accounts for under half of the shortfall where checked; the remainder is of unknown origin. Clone size and the V and J calls come from that table; the DNA yielded D and trimming. The sample table holds around 200,000 clones, of which around 85% were seen once. The ten largest clones add up to over 2.5% of the sample.

Collaborating institutions collected whole blood in K2EDTA tubes following their own protocols. For TCRbeta analysis, collaborators shipped samples in one of three forms: frozen whole blood, isolated PBMCs, or DNA extracted from either of those sample types. CDR1 SGHRS and CDR2 YFSETQ are derived from the germline V gene. Its CDR3 holds 16 amino acids, cysteine through phenylalanine. Just the 48-base CDR3 DNA is kept, in frame starting at base 1. V lost 4 bases and J lost 7 bases, and the count of bases not matched to a germline gene is 10. The source material was peripheral blood. This TCR was sampled from a man between 60 and 75 years old with acute or convalescent COVID-19. The chain couples TRBV5-1 to TRBJ2-1; TRBD1 lines up with 11 middle nucleotides. The base sequence is TGCGCCAGCAGCGGCTGGACAGGGGGCCAATTTAATGAGCAGTTCTTC. Its protein reads: CASSGWTGGQFNEQFF.